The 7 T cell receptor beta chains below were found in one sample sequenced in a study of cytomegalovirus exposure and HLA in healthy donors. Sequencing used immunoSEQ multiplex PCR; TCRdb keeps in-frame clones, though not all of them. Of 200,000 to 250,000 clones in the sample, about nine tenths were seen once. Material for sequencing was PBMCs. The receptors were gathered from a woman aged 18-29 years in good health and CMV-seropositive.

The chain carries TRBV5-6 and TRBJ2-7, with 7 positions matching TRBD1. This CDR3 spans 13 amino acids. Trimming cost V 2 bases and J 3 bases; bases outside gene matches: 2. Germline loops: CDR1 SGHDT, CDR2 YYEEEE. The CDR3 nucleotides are TGTGCCAGCAGCTTTGGACAGGTCTACGAGCAGTACTTC. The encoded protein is CASSFGQVYEQYF.

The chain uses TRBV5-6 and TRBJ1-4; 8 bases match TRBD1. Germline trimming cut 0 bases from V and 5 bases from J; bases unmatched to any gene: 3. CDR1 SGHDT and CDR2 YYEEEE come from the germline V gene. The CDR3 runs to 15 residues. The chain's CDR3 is CASSLVGQENEKLFF. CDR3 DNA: TGTGCCAGCAGCTTGGTGGGACAGGAAAATGAAAAACTGTTTTTT. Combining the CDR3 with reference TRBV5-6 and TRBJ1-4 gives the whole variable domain DAGVTQSPTHLIKTRGQQVTLRCSPKSGHDTVSWYQQALGQGPQFIFQYYEEEERQRGNFPDRFSGHQFPNYSSELNVNALLLGDSALYLCASSLVGQENEKLFFGSGTQLSVL.

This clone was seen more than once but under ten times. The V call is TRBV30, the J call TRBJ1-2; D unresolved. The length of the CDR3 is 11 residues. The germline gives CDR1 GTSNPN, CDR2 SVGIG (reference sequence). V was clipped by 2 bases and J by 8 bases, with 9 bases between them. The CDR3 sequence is CAWSRGRGYTF. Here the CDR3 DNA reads TGTGCCTGGAGTAGAGGGCGAGGCTACACCTTC.

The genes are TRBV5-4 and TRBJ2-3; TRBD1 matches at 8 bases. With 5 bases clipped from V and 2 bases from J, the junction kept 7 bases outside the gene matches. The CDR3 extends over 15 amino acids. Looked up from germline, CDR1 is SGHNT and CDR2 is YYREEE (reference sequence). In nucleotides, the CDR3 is TGTGCCAGCAGGTATGGACAGGGAATCACAGATACGCAGTATTTT. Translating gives CASRYGQGITDTQYF. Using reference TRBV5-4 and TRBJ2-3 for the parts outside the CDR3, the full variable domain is ETGVTQSPTHLIKTRGQQVTLRCSSQSGHNTVSWYQQALGQGPQFIFQYYREEENGRGNFPPRFSGLQFPNYSSELNVNALELDDSALYLCASRYGQGITDTQYFGPGTRLTVL.

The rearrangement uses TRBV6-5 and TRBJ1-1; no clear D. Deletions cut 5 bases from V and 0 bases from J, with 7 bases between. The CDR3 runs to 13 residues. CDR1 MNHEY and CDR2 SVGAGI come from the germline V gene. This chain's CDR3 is CASSRILNTEAFF. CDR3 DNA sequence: TGTGCCAGCAGTCGTATCTTGAACACTGAAGCTTTCTTT.

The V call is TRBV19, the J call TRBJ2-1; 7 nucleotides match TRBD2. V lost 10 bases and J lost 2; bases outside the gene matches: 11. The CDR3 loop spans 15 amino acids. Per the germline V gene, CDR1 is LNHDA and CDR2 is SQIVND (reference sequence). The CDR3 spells CATGRTSDPYNEQFF. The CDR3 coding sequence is TGTGCCACTGGTCGCACTAGCGACCCCTACAATGAGCAGTTCTTC.

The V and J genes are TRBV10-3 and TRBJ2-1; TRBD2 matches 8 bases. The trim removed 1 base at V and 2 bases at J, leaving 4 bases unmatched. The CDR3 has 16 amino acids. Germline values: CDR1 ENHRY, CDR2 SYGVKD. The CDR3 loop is CAISEFLAGTYNEQFF. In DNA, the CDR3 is TGTGCCATCAGTGAGTTTCTAGCGGGTACCTACAATGAGCAGTTCTTC.